A single T cell receptor (beta chain) is shown here with its context. In the original workflow: For nucleated cells, counts were estimated from reference gene primer amplification. Sequencing was performed with immunoSEQ multiplex PCR; in TCRdb, only in-frame clones are kept and a portion is missing. The D gene and trimming were derived from the DNA, and the V and J assignments and clone size from that table. The table lists more than 45,000 clones, over 80% of them singletons. The source of the sample is a study of blood T cell repertoires in COVID-19. This CDR3 comprises 17 residues. The V and J ends lost 2 bases and 7 bases respectively, with 20 bases between them.

This chain links TRBV23-1 with TRBJ1-4; D not certain. TRBV23-1 is sorted into the ORF group, with uncertain function. The sample was peripheral blood. The clonotype comes from a man aged 80 or over in a cohort sampled during active COVID-19. CDR3 coding DNA: TGCGCCAGCAGTCAACCTGAGCCTTTTCGGGGAAGTGAAAAACTGTTTTTT. Translation: CASSQPEPFRGSEKLFF.